These 18 T cell receptor beta chains were sequenced from one sample in a study of cytomegalovirus exposure and HLA in healthy donors. The PCR ran on 60 Vbeta and 13 Jbeta primers. Produced via immunoSEQ multiplex PCR; TCRdb's table is partial and in-frame only. The table lists approximately 130,000 clones, about four fifths of them singletons. Specimen: PBMCs. The receptors were gathered from a male donor in good health and CMV-seronegative.

J is TRBJ1-6 and V is TRBV2, with D tentatively TRBD1 (6 bases). Germline CDR1 and CDR2: SNHLY and FYNNEI. V lost 3 bases to trimming and J lost 7 bases, with 10 bases between them. The CDR3 is 14 amino acids. The CDR3 here is CASSENRVNSPLHF. The CDR3 bases are TGTGCCAGCAGTGAGAACAGGGTCAATTCACCCCTCCACTTT.

This clone occurred a few times. This chain joins TRBV9 and TRBJ1-1; no clear D. V lost 0 bases to trimming and J lost 4 bases, with 7 bases between them. The CDR3 extends over 13 amino acids. CDR1 and CDR2 (germline): SGDLS, YYNGEE. CDR3 sequence: CASSVGSGTEAFF. In DNA form, the CDR3 reads TGTGCCAGCAGCGTAGGGTCGGGCACTGAAGCTTTCTTT.

The rearrangement uses TRBV4-3 and TRBJ2-3; a weak D match, TRBD2 (5 bases). There are 14 residues in the CDR3. Germline V lookup: CDR1 LGHNA, CDR2 YSLEER. Trimming shortened V by 2 bases and J by 5 bases, and 11 bases separated the two germline ends. Written as DNA, the CDR3 is TGCGCCAGCAGCCAATTTAGCGAGGTAGATACGCAGTATTTT. This sequence encodes CASSQFSEVDTQYF.

V gene TRBV7-2 combines with J gene TRBJ1-2; D is undetermined. Trimming cost V 2 bases and J 1 base, with 8 bases left between them. The CDR3 is 14 residues long. The germline V gene has CDR1 SGHTA and CDR2 FQGNSA. CDR3 coding DNA: TGTGCCAGCAGCTTAAGTCCGGTTAACTATGGCTACACCTTC. Its protein product is CASSLSPVNYGYTF.

The chain is built from TRBV5-6 and TRBJ1-1; D not resolved. CDR3 length: 12 residues. V was cut by 3 bases and J by 5 bases, with 8 bases left in between. Germline V lookup: CDR1 SGHDT, CDR2 YYEEEE. The CDR3 DNA sequence: TGTGCCAGCAGCTACAGTTGGACTGAAGCTTTCTTT. This encodes CASSYSWTEAFF.

The chain employs TRBV9 and TRBJ2-7; TRBD1 matches 8 bases. The trim removed 0 bases at V and 3 bases at J, leaving 2 bases unmatched. From germline, CDR1 is SGDLS and CDR2 YYNGEE. CDR3 length: 14 residues. The CDR3 nucleotides read TGTGCCAGCAGCGTAGGAGGGACAGGCTACGAGCAGTACTTC. This encodes CASSVGGTGYEQYF.

This sequence joins TRBV7-8 and TRBJ2-3; 11 nucleotides align to TRBD2. Germline CDR1 is SGHVS and CDR2 is FQNEAQ. The CDR3 sequence is 15 residues long. After removal of 4 bases from V and 1 base from J, the junction contained 1 base not matched to a gene. CDR3 in amino acids: CASSSGLAGTDTQYF. In DNA form, the CDR3 reads TGTGCCAGCAGCTCGGGACTAGCGGGCACAGATACGCAGTATTTT.

The J gene is TRBJ1-3, the V gene TRBV6-6; TRBD1 matches 7 bases. The CDR3 covers 15 residues. J gave up 0 bases and V 7 bases, and 6 bases lay outside the gene matches. CDR1 is MNHNY and CDR2 is SVGAGI in the germline V gene (reference sequence). The CDR3 bases are TGTGCCAGCAACCGACAGGGTATCTCTGGAAACACCATATATTTT. This codes for CASNRQGISGNTIYF.

This rearrangement joins TRBV2 to TRBJ2-1; 8 bases line up with TRBD1. This CDR3 has 14 amino acids. CDR1 and CDR2 (germline): SNHLY, FYNNEI. The V segment lost 10 bases and the J segment 2 bases; nucleotides outside the gene matches: 7. CDR3: CATQGQATYNEQFF. In DNA form, the CDR3 reads TGTGCCACACAGGGACAGGCCACCTACAATGAGCAGTTCTTC.

The rearrangement joins TRBV30 to TRBJ1-2, with unresolved D. Trimming shortened V by 3 bases and J by 0 bases, and 11 bases separated the two germline ends. Germline CDR1 is GTSNPN and CDR2 is SVGIG (reference sequence). The length of the CDR3 is 14 residues. In nucleotides, the CDR3 is TGTGCCTGGAGCACCAGTCCCGCTAACTATGGCTACACCTTC. Protein sequence: CAWSTSPANYGYTF.

In this sample, this clone turned up a few times. The chain employs TRBV9 and TRBJ1-4; D unclear. Germline CDR1 reads SGDLS; CDR2 reads YYNGEE. The length of the CDR3 is 15 residues. The germline V and J ends were trimmed by 0 bases and 0 bases, with 6 bases remaining between them. The CDR3 DNA is TGTGCCAGCAGCGTAGTCGGGGCAACTAATGAAAAACTGTTTTTT. Translating it yields CASSVVGATNEKLFF.

The V gene is TRBV19, the J gene TRBJ2-2, with D unclear. The CDR3 is 15 residues long. Trimming pared 3 bases from V and 4 bases from J, leaving 12 bases between. From germline, CDR1 is LNHDA and CDR2 SQIVND (reference sequence). The CDR3 DNA reads TGTGCCAGTAGTATTGAGTTGCGAGGCACCGGGGAGCTGTTTTTT. Translated: CASSIELRGTGELFF.

This clone was seen only a few times. The genes are TRBV4-3 and TRBJ2-7, with 9 bases lining up with TRBD2. The CDR3 length is 16 residues. Germline CDR1 LGHNA, CDR2 YSLEER. J gave up 2 bases and V 3 bases, and 8 bases lay outside the gene matches. CDR3 sequence: CASSQFSGGVTYEQYF. The CDR3 DNA reads as TGCGCCAGCAGCCAGTTTAGCGGGGGCGTCACCTACGAGCAGTACTTC.

This clone has only one observation. The chain has TRBV7-2 and TRBJ2-1; D is possibly TRBD2 (5 bases). The V gene lost 1 base and the J gene lost 9 bases, with 10 bases spanning the gap. Germline loops: CDR1 SGHTA, CDR2 FQGNSA. CDR3 size: 13 residues. The CDR3 DNA reads TGTGCCAGCAGCTTAGTCATGGGGAGTGAGCAGTTCTTC. This codes for CASSLVMGSEQFF.

The chain links TRBV11-3 to TRBJ1-5, with D maybe TRBD1 (6 bases). V lost 9 bases and J 2 bases, leaving 11 bases between the germline ends. CDR1 is SGHNT and CDR2 is YENEEA in the germline V gene. This CDR3 region has 13 residues. CDR3 DNA: TGTGCCAGGGGGACACTACGCAATCAGCCCCAGCATTTT. Residues: CARGTLRNQPQHF.

This chain uses TRBV2 with TRBJ2-7; 9 bases map to TRBD1. Germline CDR1 SNHLY, CDR2 FYNNEI. There are 14 residues in the CDR3. Trimming cost V 6 bases and J 2 bases; bases outside gene matches: 5. Here the CDR3 DNA reads TGTGCCAGCAGCCCACAGGGGGCCACCTACGAGCAGTACTTC. Residues: CASSPQGATYEQYF.

The rearrangement joins TRBV4-1 to TRBJ2-7; TRBD1 matches 10 bases. The J segment lost 7 bases and the V segment lost 2 bases, leaving 11 bases of the junction unmatched. This CDR3 contains 16 residues. Per germline, CDR1 MGHRA and CDR2 YSYEKL. CDR3 amino acids: CASSQISGTGAGEQYF. Here the CDR3 DNA reads TGCGCCAGCAGCCAAATCAGCGGGACAGGGGCAGGGGAGCAGTACTTC.

The chain links TRBV18 to TRBJ2-3, with no clear D. Trimming took off 2 bases at V and 6 bases at J, with 9 bases between the two ends. The CDR3 totals 13 residues. Germline assignment: CDR1 KGHSH and CDR2 LQKENI. The CDR3 loop is CASSPTTSDTQYF. The CDR3 region has the DNA TGTGCCAGCTCACCAACTACCAGCGATACGCAGTATTTT. Using reference TRBV18 and TRBJ2-3 for the parts outside the CDR3, the full variable domain is NAGVMQNPRHLVRRRGQEARLRCSPMKGHSHVYWYRQLPEEGLKFMVYLQKENIIDESGMPKERFSAEFPKEGPSILRIQQVVRGDSAAYFCASSPTTSDTQYFGPGTRLTVL.